The clone carrying this T cell receptor (beta chain) came up once. Trimming removed 3 bases at V and 1 base at J, with 6 bases between. The CDR3 has 13 amino acids. Germline V gives CDR1 SNHLY, CDR2 FYNNEI. These data originate in a study of neoadjuvant anti-PD-1 for oral cavity cancer. Generated by immunoSEQ multiplex PCR, the TCRdb table keeps only in-frame clones and is missing some. The sample consists of more than 9,000 clones, 61% of them appearing once. Noted time point: after neoadjuvant nivolumab, at surgical resection. The patients had HPV-negative, locally advanced oral cavity squamous cell carcinoma. Analysis of PBMCs was direct, with no culture step.

The source is a person aged 35 to 85 with oral cavity squamous cell carcinoma. The chain uses TRBV2 and TRBJ2-5; D call uncertain. Sample: PBMCs, taken after nivolumab (anti-PD-1) treatment. The CDR3 spells CASSDGPQETQYF. The DNA for the CDR3 is TGTGCCAGCAGTGACGGTCCCCAAGAGACCCAGTACTTC. The complete variable domain, with remaining parts taken from reference TRBV2 and TRBJ2-5, reads EPEVTQTPSHQVTQMGQEVILRCVPISNHLYFYWYRQILGQKVEFLVSFYNNEISEKSEIFDDQFSVERPDGSNFTLKIRSTKLEDSAMYFCASSDGPQETQYFGPGTRLLVL.